The 17 T cell receptor beta chains below all came from one sample that was sequenced in a study of blood T cell repertoires in COVID-19. Using immunoSEQ multiplex PCR, the repertoire was profiled, and TCRdb retains in-frame clones only, with some absent. The table includes about 250,000 clones, roughly 88% detected once. The sequenced sample was peripheral blood. The source is a woman younger than 45 with acute or convalescent COVID-19.

The chain has TRBV29-1 and TRBJ1-5; 9 bases map to TRBD1. Germline V CDR1 and CDR2: SQVTM, ANQGSEA. This CDR3 is 13 amino acids long. V lost 5 bases to trimming and J lost 7 bases; unmatched junction nucleotides: 6. The CDR3 sequence: CSVRQGEWQPQHF. CDR3 nucleotide sequence: TGCAGCGTTCGACAGGGGGAATGGCAGCCCCAGCATTTT.

The chain couples TRBV12-3 or TRBV12-4 to TRBJ1-4; D is unresolved. This CDR3 is built from 13 residues. V dropped 2 bases and J dropped 7 bases, with 8 bases sitting between them. The CDR3 nucleotides are TGTGCCAGCAGTTTATCATCGGGTGAAAAACTGTTTTTT. Translation gives CASSLSSGEKLFF.

The J gene is TRBJ2-7, the V gene TRBV5-6, with 11 bases aligning to TRBD1. This CDR3 region has 15 residues. Trimming at V came to 3 bases and at J to 4 bases, leaving 6 bases not matched to a gene. Per germline, CDR1 SGHDT and CDR2 YYEEEE. The CDR3 is CASSSGTGGWYEQYF. As DNA, the CDR3 is TGTGCCAGCAGCTCGGGGACAGGGGGTTGGTACGAGCAGTACTTC.

Only one count was recorded for this clone. The chain carries TRBV5-6 and TRBJ2-3; TRBD2 aligns across 7 bases. The junction had 13 bases not matched to a gene; V was cut back by 4 bases and J by 2 bases. The CDR3 sequence is 17 residues long. Looked up from germline, CDR1 is SGHDT and CDR2 is YYEEEE. In nucleotides, the CDR3 is TGTGCCAGCAGCCACTCGTGGCTAGCGGAGAACACAGATACGCAGTATTTT. It yields the protein CASSHSWLAENTDTQYF.

On this clone: The sample carries other DNA sequences with the same CDR3. The V call is TRBV12-3 or TRBV12-4, the J call TRBJ2-7, with D uncertain. The CDR3 consists of 12 residues. Trimming stripped 1 base from V and 4 bases from J, with 5 bases between. The CDR3 here is CASSLDSYEQYF. DNA for the CDR3: TGTGCCAGCAGTTTAGACAGTTACGAGCAGTACTTC.

This clone came up a few times. This chain connects TRBV12-3 or TRBV12-4 to TRBJ2-7, with 9 bases identical to TRBD1. The CDR3 is made up of 13 amino acids. The ends lost 7 bases at V and 4 bases at J; junction bases unmatched: 5. CDR3 coding DNA: TGTGCCAGCACCACAGGGGGCGGGTACGAGCAGTACTTC. Protein product: CASTTGGGYEQYF.

The gene calls are TRBV11-3 and TRBJ2-3; possible D gene TRBD2, 6 bases. CDR1 is SGHNT and CDR2 is YENEEA in the germline V gene. The CDR3 contains 15 residues. V gave up 8 bases and J gave up 6 bases, with 21 bases separating them. As DNA, the CDR3 is TGTGCCAGCGAACCGGGACTCAAAAATGGGGATACGCAGTATTTT. Translated, it gives CASEPGLKNGDTQYF.

This clone was picked up a small number of times. This sequence joins TRBV27 and TRBJ1-6; 7 nucleotides agree with TRBD1. This CDR3 spans 14 amino acids. Germline-derived CDR1 and CDR2 are MNHEY and SMNVEV (reference sequence). Germline trimming cut 3 bases from V and 7 bases from J; bases unmatched to any gene: 3. Written as DNA, the CDR3 is TGTGCCAGCAGTTTTACAGGGGAGAATTCACCCCTCCACTTT. Translation: CASSFTGENSPLHF.

CDR3 region: CASSSSLFSGRADEQFF. In DNA form, the CDR3 reads TGTGCCAGCAGCTCTTCCCTCTTTAGCGGGAGGGCCGATGAGCAGTTCTTC. This chain links TRBV7-2 with TRBJ2-1, with 11 positions matching TRBD2. The CDR3 has 17 amino acids. Germline lookup yields CDR1 SGHTA and CDR2 FQGNSA. V was pared by 4 bases and J by 8 bases, with 13 bases of the junction left unmatched.

In this sample, this clone turned up once. J is TRBJ2-7 and V is TRBV7-8; tentative D call: TRBD2 (5 bases). The CDR3 is 13 residues long. Trimming cost V 7 bases and J 2 bases, with 12 bases left between them. Per the germline V gene, CDR1 is SGHVS and CDR2 is FQNEAQ. Here the CDR3 DNA reads TGTGCCAGCACCACCGGAGGTACCTACGAGCAGTACTTC. This encodes CASTTGGTYEQYF.

The rearrangement uses TRBV6-6 and TRBJ1-1; D not resolved. The CDR3 loop spans 13 amino acids. The V gene lost 5 bases and the J gene lost 0 bases, with 7 bases spanning the gap. Germline V CDR1 and CDR2: MNHNY, SVGAGI (reference sequence). Here the CDR3 reads CASSNGMNTEAFF. CDR3 DNA sequence: TGTGCCAGCAGTAACGGGATGAACACTGAAGCTTTCTTT.

The gene calls are TRBV24-1 and TRBJ1-2, with a tentative D call TRBD1 (6 bases). The CDR3 runs to 13 residues. The germline CDR1 and CDR2 sequences are KGHDR and SFDVKD. V dropped 3 bases and J dropped 4 bases, with 8 bases sitting between them. The CDR3 here is CATSDRTAYGYTF. The CDR3 coding sequence is TGTGCCACCAGTGATAGGACAGCCTATGGCTACACCTTC.

The CDR3 nucleotides are TGTGCCAGTAGTATATCGTCAGGCGCCAATCAGCCCCAGCATTTT. This gives the protein CASSISSGANQPQHF. The genes are TRBV19 and TRBJ1-5; D call uncertain. The CDR3 sequence is 15 residues long. V was pared by 2 bases and J by 3 bases, with 11 bases between. Per germline, CDR1 LNHDA and CDR2 SQIVND (reference sequence).

The chain combines TRBV11-2 with TRBJ1-4; 7 bases match TRBD1. V shed 1 base, J shed 5 bases, and the junction held 4 bases outside the gene matches. Germline V CDR1 and CDR2: SGHAT, FQNNGV. This CDR3 comprises 15 residues. CDR3 DNA sequence: TGTGCCAGCAGCTTAGGGGACAGACCAAATGAAAAACTGTTTTTT. As protein: CASSLGDRPNEKLFF. The whole variable domain, remainder taken from reference TRBV11-2 and TRBJ1-4, is EAGVAQSPRYKIIEKRQSVAFWCNPISGHATLYWYQQILGQGPKLLIQFQNNGVVDDSQLPKDRFSAERLKGVDSTLKIQPAKLEDSAVYLCASSLGDRPNEKLFFGSGTQLSVL.

The chain links TRBV20-1 to TRBJ1-4, with unresolved D. The CDR3 length is 14 residues. V was cut by 3 bases and J by 1 base, with 9 bases left in between. Per the germline V gene, CDR1 is DFQATT and CDR2 is SNEGSKA (reference sequence). DNA of the CDR3: TGCAGTGCTAGTTTGGGCAAAACTAATGAAAAACTGTTTTTT. Its translation: CSASLGKTNEKLFF.

The chain combines TRBV5-4 with TRBJ2-2, with D perhaps TRBD1 (5 bases). The CDR3 runs to 17 residues. V lost 7 bases to trimming and J lost 0 bases, with 19 bases between them. Germline CDR1 SGHNT, CDR2 YYREEE (reference sequence). The CDR3 DNA is TGTGCCAGCGGAGAAAATAGCAGACAGACGAACACCGGGGAGCTGTTTTTT. It translates to CASGENSRQTNTGELFF.

Remarks on this clone: Other DNA sequences of this sample code for an identical CDR3. The chain recombines TRBV6-5 with TRBJ1-4; D perhaps matches TRBD1 (6 bases). Germline V gives CDR1 MNHEY, CDR2 SVGAGI. Trimming cost V 6 bases and J 5 bases, with 10 bases left between them. The CDR3 extends over 13 amino acids. CDR3 in DNA: TGTGCCAGCAGCCGGACAGTGAATGAAAAACTGTTTTTT. Amino acids: CASSRTVNEKLFF.